The sequence of this T cell receptor (beta chain) was determined in a study of blood T cell repertoires in COVID-19. Study context: Some COVID-19 samples were acute and others convalescent; all came from the United States, Italy and Spain. Sample material is recorded as cDNA or gDNA derived from T cells, B-cell-depleted T cells, or PBMCs.

Original handling: Reference gene primer amplification yielded estimated nucleated cell counts. The repertoire was sequenced with immunoSEQ multiplex PCR; TCRdb's copy has only in-frame clones and lacks some. D and trimming were read from the DNA, whereas the V and J calls and clone size are those reported in that table. The table records around 310,000 clones, 80% to 95% of them present only once. CDR1 is SGHDT and CDR2 is YYEEEE in the germline V gene. The CDR3 totals 15 residues. Patients of the Seattle cohort, enrolled during active infection, were followed longitudinally. Notes on this clone: At one end, the junction sequence differs from germline, possibly due to a read error.

This chain links TRBV5-6 with TRBJ1-1; 8 bases agree with TRBD1. What was sequenced was peripheral blood. This receptor was obtained from a young woman with COVID-19, enrolled during active disease. CDR3 residues: CASSLGTGLNTEAFF. CDR3 DNA sequence: TGTGCCAGCAGCCTTGGGACAGGTTTGAATACTGAAGCTTTCTTT.